This TCR beta chain was documented in a study of cytomegalovirus exposure and HLA in healthy donors. The PCR was carried out with 60 Vbeta primers and 13 Jbeta primers. The table came from immunoSEQ multiplex PCR; TCRdb's copy has only in-frame clones and leaves some out. In the table there are roughly 140,000 clones, approximately 70% of which are singletons. Germline-derived CDR1 and CDR2 are SGHRS and YFSETQ. This CDR3 is built from 15 residues. Trimming cost V 6 bases and J 1 base, with 15 bases left between them. V gene TRBV5-1 combines with J gene TRBJ2-3, with no clear D. This clonotype was obtained from a human donor in good health. Specimen: PBMCs. CDR3 residues: CASKLDGRRTDTQYF. The CDR3 DNA reads TGCGCCAGCAAGCTCGATGGCAGGCGCACAGATACGCAGTATTTT.